This T cell receptor beta chain was recovered during a study of T cell changes during pregnancy in multiple sclerosis. Profiled with immunoSEQ multiplex PCR; TCRdb holds only in-frame clones, not every one. Of around 38,000 clones in the sample, 80% to 95% are singletons; the top ten hold about 6.1%. Per germline, CDR1 LNHDA and CDR2 SQIVND (reference sequence). The CDR3 extends over 17 amino acids. The germline V and J ends were trimmed by 5 bases and 4 bases, with 21 bases remaining between them. The rearrangement links TRBV19 to TRBJ1-3, with D maybe TRBD1 (5 bases). The specimen comprised CD8+ T cells from peripheral blood mononuclear cells, sampled in the third trimester of pregnancy. This clonotype was obtained from a female donor with multiple sclerosis, enrolled in a pregnancy study. The CDR3, as DNA: TGTGCCAGTAGTCCCGCTCAGGACACTATGGTCGGAAACACCATATATTTT. It encodes CASSPAQDTMVGNTIYF.